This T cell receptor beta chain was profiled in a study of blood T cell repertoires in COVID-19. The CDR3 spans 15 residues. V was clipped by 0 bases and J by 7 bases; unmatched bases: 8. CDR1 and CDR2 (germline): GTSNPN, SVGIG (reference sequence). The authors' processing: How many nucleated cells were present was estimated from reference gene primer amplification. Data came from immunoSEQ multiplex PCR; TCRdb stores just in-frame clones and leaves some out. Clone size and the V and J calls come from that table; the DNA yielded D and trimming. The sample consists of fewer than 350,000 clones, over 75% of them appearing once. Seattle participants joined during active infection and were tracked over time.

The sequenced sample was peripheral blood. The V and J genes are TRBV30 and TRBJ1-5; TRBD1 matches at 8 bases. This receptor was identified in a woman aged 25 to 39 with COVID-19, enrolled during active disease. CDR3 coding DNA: TGTGCCTGGAGTGTAGCGGACAGGGAGGGACAGCCCCAGCATTTT. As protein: CAWSVADREGQPQHF.